This T cell receptor beta chain was retrieved from a study of cytomegalovirus exposure and HLA in healthy donors. Points from the study as a whole: Later work found that TCR association rates differed between HLA loci; DRB1 had the most and HLA-C the fewest. In an earlier analysis, about 87% or about 30%: the productive usage of most TCR beta V segments. The authors considered a cluster of highly shared sequence variants likely to be a sequencing artifact. In a later analysis, CMV-associated beta chains were mostly HLA-associated, it appeared.

V dropped 4 bases and J dropped 4 bases, with 13 bases sitting between them. Germline V gene lookup returns CDR1 SNHLY and CDR2 FYNNEI. The CDR3 sequence is 14 residues long. As concerns this clone: Its matching antigen is unknown.

The study ran its PCR with 60 Vbeta and 13 Jbeta primers. Using immunoSEQ multiplex PCR, the repertoire was profiled, and TCRdb retains in-frame clones only, with some absent. The sample carries 90,000 to 150,000 clones, about three fifths recorded once. The chain couples TRBV2 to TRBJ1-2; D call uncertain. The sequenced sample consisted of PBMCs. The source is a man aged 40-49 years in good health and CMV-seropositive. The CDR3 sequence is CASSVARECYGYTF. The DNA of the CDR3 is TGTGCCAGCAGTGTTGCCCGGGAGTGCTATGGCTACACCTTC. The whole variable domain, filled in from reference TRBV2 and TRBJ1-2, reads EPEVTQTPSHQVTQMGQEVILRCVPISNHLYFYWYRQILGQKVEFLVSFYNNEISEKSEIFDDQFSVERPDGSNFTLKIRSTKLEDSAMYFCASSVARECYGYTFGSGTRLTVV.